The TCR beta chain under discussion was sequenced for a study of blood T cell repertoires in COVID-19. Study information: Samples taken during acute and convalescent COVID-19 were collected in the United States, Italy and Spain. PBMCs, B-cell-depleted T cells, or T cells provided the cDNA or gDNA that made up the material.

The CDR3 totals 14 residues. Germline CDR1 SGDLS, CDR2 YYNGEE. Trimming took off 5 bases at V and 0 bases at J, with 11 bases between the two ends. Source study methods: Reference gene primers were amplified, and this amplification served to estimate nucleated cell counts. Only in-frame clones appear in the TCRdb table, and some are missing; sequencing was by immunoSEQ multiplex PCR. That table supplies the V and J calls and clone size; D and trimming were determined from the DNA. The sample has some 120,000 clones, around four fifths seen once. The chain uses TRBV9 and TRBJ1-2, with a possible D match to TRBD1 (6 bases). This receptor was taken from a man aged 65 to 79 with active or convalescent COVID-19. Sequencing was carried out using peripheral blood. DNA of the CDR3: TGTGCCAGCAGTGCGGACAGAGCTAACTATGGCTACACCTTC. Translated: CASSADRANYGYTF.